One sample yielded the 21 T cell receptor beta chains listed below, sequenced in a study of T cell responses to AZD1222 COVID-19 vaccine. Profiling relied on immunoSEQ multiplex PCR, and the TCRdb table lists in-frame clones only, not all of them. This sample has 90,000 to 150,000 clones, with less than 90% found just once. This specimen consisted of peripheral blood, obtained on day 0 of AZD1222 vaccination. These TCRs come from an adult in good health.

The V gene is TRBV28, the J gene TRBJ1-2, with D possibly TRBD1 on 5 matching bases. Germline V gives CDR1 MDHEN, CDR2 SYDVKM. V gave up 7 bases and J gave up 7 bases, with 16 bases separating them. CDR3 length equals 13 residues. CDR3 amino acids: CASTIRGGAGYTF. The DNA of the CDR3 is TGTGCCAGCACCATAAGGGGAGGTGCTGGCTACACCTTC.

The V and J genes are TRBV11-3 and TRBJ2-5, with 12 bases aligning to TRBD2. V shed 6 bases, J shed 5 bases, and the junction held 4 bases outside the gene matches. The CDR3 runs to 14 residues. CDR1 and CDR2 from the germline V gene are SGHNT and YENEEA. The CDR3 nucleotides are TGTGCCAGCAGACGACTAGCGGGGGAGGAGACCCAGTACTTC. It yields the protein CASRRLAGEETQYF.

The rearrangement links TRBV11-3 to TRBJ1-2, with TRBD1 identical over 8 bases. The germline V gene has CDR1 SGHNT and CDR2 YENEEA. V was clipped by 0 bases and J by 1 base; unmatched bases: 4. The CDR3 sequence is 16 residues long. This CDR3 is CASSLEAGGGNYGYTF. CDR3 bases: TGTGCCAGCAGCTTAGAAGCAGGGGGCGGTAACTATGGCTACACCTTC.

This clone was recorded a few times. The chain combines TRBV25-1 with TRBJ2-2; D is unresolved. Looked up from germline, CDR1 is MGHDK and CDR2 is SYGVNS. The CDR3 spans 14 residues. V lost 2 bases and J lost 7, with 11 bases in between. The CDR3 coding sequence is TGTGCCAGCAGTGAACCGTGGAGTGGCGGGGAGCTGTTTTTT. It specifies CASSEPWSGGELFF.

The CDR3: CASSPRTGVSYGYTF. The CDR3 DNA reads TGTGCCAGCAGCCCAAGGACAGGGGTGAGCTATGGCTACACCTTC. The chain combines TRBV11-3 with TRBJ1-2, with TRBD1 matching over 9 bases. The junction had 8 bases not matched to a gene; V was cut back by 5 bases and J by 4 bases. CDR3 size: 15 residues. Per the germline V gene, CDR1 is SGHNT and CDR2 is YENEEA. The full variable domain, its missing parts supplied by reference TRBV11-3 and TRBJ1-2, is EAGVVQSPRYKIIEKKQPVAFWCNPISGHNTLYWYLQNLGQGPELLIRYENEEAVDDSQLPKDRFSAERLKGVDSTLKIQPAELGDSAVYLCASSPRTGVSYGYTFGSGTRLTVV.

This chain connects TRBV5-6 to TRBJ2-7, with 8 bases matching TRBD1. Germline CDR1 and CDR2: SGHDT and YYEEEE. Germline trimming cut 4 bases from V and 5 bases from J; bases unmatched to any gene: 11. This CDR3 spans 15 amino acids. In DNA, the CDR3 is TGTGCCAGCAGCGGATCCCGGACAGGGTACCACGAGCAGTACTTC. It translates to CASSGSRTGYHEQYF.

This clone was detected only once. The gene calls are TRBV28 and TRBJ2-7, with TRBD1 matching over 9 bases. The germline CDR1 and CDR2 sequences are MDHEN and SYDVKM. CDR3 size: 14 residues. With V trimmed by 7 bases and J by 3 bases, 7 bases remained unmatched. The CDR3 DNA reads TGTGCCAGCATCCCCGGGACAGGGTACTACGAGCAGTACTTC. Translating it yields CASIPGTGYYEQYF.

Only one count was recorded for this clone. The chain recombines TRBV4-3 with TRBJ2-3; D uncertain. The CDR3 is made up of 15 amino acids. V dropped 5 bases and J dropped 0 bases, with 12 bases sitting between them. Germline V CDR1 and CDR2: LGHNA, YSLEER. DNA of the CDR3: TGCGCCAGCAGCGTAACCCTAAGAAGCACAGATACGCAGTATTTT. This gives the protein CASSVTLRSTDTQYF.

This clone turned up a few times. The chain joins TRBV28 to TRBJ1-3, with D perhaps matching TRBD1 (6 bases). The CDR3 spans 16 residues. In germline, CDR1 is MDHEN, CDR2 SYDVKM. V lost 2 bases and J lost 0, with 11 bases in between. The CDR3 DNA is TGTGCCAGCAGTTTACCCTCCAGGGGCTCTGGAAACACCATATATTTT. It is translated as CASSLPSRGSGNTIYF.

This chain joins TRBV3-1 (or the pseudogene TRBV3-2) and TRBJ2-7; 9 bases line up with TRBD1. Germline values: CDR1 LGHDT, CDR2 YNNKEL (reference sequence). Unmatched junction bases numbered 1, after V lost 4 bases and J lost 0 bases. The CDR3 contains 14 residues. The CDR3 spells CASSPGQGSYEQYF. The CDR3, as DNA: TGTGCCAGCAGCCCGGGACAGGGCTCCTACGAGCAGTACTTC.

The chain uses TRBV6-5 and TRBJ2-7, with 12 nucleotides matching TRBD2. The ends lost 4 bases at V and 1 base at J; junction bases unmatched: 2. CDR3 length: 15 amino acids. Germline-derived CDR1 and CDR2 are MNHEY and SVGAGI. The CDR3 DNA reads TGTGCCAGCAGTTTGACTAGCGGGAGTTCCTACGAGCAGTACTTC. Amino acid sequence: CASSLTSGSSYEQYF.

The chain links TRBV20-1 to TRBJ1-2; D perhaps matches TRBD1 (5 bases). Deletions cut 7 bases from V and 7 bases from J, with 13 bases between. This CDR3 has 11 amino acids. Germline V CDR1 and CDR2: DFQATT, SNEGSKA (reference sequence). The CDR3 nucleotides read TGCAGTGTAGAAGGGGCTACTGGCTACACCTTC. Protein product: CSVEGATGYTF.

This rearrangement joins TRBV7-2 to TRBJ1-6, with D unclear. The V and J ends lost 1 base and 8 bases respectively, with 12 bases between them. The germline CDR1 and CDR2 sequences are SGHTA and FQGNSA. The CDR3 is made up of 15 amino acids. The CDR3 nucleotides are TGTGCCAGCAGCTTAGGTGGCCTCCCCCATTCACCCCTCCACTTT. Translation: CASSLGGLPHSPLHF.

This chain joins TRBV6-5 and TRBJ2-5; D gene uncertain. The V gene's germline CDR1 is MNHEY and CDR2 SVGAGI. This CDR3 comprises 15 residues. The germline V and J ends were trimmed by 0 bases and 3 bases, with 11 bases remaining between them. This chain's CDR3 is CASSYSIPGEETQYF. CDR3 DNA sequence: TGTGCCAGCAGTTACTCGATACCTGGGGAAGAGACCCAGTACTTC.

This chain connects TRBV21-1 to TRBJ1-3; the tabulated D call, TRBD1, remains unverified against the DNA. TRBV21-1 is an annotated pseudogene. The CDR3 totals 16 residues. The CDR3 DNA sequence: TGTGCCAGCAGCAGTGACAGGACCGACTCTGGAAACACCATATATTTT. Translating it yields CASSSDRTDSGNTIYF.

This CDR3 reads CATSDSMDLNTEAFF. For the CDR3, the DNA is TGTGCCACCAGTGATTCCATGGATTTGAACACTGAAGCTTTCTTT. The chain recombines TRBV24-1 with TRBJ1-1; D is unclear. The CDR3 totals 15 residues. CDR1 and CDR2 (germline): KGHDR, SFDVKD. With 2 bases removed from V and 0 bases from J, the gap between germline ends came to 9 bases.

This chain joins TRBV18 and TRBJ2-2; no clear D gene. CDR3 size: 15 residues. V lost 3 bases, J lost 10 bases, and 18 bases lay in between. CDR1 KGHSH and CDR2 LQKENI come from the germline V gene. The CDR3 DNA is TGTGCCAGCTCACCGCTAGGTCAGTTCCCCCAGGAGCTGTTTTTT. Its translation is CASSPLGQFPQELFF.

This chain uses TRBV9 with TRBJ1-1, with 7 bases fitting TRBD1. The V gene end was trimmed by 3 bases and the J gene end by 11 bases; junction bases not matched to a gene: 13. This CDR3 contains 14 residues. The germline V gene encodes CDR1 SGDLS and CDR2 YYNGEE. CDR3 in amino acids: CASSATPGGGLAFF. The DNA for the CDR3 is TGTGCCAGCAGCGCTACCCCAGGGGGGGGTTTGGCTTTCTTT.

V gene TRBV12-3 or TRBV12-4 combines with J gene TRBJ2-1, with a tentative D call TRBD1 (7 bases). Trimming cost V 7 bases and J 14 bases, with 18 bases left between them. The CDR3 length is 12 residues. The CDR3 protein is CASTVIQGEEFF. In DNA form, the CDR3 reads TGTGCCAGCACAGTCATCCAGGGGGAGGAGTTCTTC.

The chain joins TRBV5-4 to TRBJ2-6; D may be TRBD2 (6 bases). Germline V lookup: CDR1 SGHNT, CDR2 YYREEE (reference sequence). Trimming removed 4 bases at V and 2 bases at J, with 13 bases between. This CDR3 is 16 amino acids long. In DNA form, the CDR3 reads TGTGCCAGCAGCCGGGACTCCCCCACTGGGGCCAACGTCCTGACTTTC. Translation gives CASSRDSPTGANVLTF.

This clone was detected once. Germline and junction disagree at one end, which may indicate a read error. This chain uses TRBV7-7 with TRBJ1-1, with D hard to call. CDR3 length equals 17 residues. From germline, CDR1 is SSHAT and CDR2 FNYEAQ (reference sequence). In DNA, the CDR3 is TGTGCTAGCAGCTTACCTAAGTCAAGGGCTCCGGACGCTGAAGCTTTCTTT. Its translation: CASSLPKSRAPDAEAFF.